What follows are 6 T cell receptor beta chains derived from one specimen sequenced in a study of blood T cell repertoires in COVID-19. Generated by immunoSEQ multiplex PCR, the TCRdb table keeps only in-frame clones and is missing some. The sample shows around 120,000 clones, about 86% of them seen only once. What was sequenced was peripheral blood. The receptors were gathered from a woman aged 45-59 years with active or convalescent COVID-19.

V gene TRBV6-2 or TRBV6-3 combines with J gene TRBJ1-2, with a tentative D call TRBD1 (6 bases). The CDR3 extends over 13 amino acids. CDR1 is MNHEY, CDR2 SVGEGT, per germline. The V end was cut by 4 bases, the J end by 7 bases, with 13 bases between. CDR3 DNA: TGTGCCAGCAGTTTGGACAGTTTTCTTGGCTACACCTTC. It yields the protein CASSLDSFLGYTF.

The chain uses TRBV28 and TRBJ1-2; the D gene is possibly TRBD1 (5 bases). Germline V gene lookup returns CDR1 MDHEN and CDR2 SYDVKM. This CDR3 is 17 amino acids long. The ends were cut back, 6 bases at V and 2 bases at J, with 22 bases in the middle. This chain's CDR3 is CASSARANPSSNYGYTF. CDR3 bases: TGTGCCAGCAGCGCCAGGGCGAACCCATCCTCGAACTATGGCTACACCTTC.

J is TRBJ2-3 and V is TRBV27; 8 nucleotides match TRBD1. The CDR3 has 15 residues. Germline V gene sequence: CDR1 MNHEY, CDR2 SMNVEV (reference sequence). V dropped 5 bases and J dropped 6; count of bases not matched to a gene: 10. Written as DNA, the CDR3 is TGTGCCAGCAGTCCCTCAGGACAGGGCTGGGATACGCAGTATTTT. Encoded protein: CASSPSGQGWDTQYF.

The chain is built from TRBV6-2 or TRBV6-3 and TRBJ2-7, with 11 positions matching TRBD2. The CDR3 is 15 amino acids. Germline values: CDR1 MNHEY, CDR2 SVGEGT. V was pared by 6 bases and J by 1 base, with 5 bases of the junction left unmatched. The CDR3 here is CASSEGLAASYEQYF. The DNA for the CDR3 is TGTGCCAGCAGCGAGGGACTAGCGGCGTCCTACGAGCAGTACTTC.

This chain links TRBV20-1 with TRBJ2-1; D is uncertain. The germline V gene encodes CDR1 DFQATT and CDR2 SNEGSKA (reference sequence). The CDR3 runs 11 residues. The V end was cut by 0 bases, the J end by 6 bases, with 3 bases between. CDR3 DNA: TGCAGTGCTAGAGATCGCAATGAGCAGTTCTTC. It is translated as CSARDRNEQFF.

This chain connects TRBV9 to TRBJ1-5, with 7 positions matching TRBD1. V trimming: 4 bases; J trimming: 6 bases; junction bases outside the gene matches: 7. The CDR3 sequence is 14 residues long. CDR1 and CDR2 (germline): SGDLS, YYNGEE. The CDR3, as DNA: TGTGCCAGCAGCCCCCGACAGGGAGGTCAGCCCCAGCATTTT. Residues: CASSPRQGGQPQHF.